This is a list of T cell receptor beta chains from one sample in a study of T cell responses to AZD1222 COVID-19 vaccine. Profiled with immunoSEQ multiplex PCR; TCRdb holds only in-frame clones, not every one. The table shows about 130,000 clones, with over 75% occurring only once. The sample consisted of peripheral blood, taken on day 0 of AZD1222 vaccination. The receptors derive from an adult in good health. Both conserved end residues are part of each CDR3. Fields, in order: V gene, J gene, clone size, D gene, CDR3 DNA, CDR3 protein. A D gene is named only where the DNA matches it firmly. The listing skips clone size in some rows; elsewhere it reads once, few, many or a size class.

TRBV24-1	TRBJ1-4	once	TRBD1	TGTGCCACCAGTGATCCCCAGGGGGCTGGTGAAAAACTGTTTTTT	CATSDPQGAGEKLFF
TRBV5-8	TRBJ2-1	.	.	TGTGCCAGCGCCCCCTGGGGGAGCTCCTACAATGAGCAGTTCTTC	CASAPWGSSYNEQFF
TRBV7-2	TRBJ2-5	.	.	TGTGCCAGCAGCTTATTAGAGACCCAGTACTTC	CASSLLETQYF
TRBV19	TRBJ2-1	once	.	TGTGCCAGTAGTATAGGGTTGCAGTCTAATGAGCAGTTCTTC	CASSIGLQSNEQFF
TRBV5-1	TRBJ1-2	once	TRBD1	TGCGCCAGCAGCTTGGTGGACAGGGAAAGTGGCTACACCTTC	CASSLVDRESGYTF
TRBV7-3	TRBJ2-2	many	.	TGTGCCAGCAGCATTTCGAACACCGGGGAGCTGTTTTTT	CASSISNTGELFF
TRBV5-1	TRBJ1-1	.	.	TGCGCCAGCAGCTCGGGACACCCATCGAACACTGAAGCTTTCTTT	CASSSGHPSNTEAFF
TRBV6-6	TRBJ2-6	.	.	TGTGTATGCCAGAGCTCTGGGGCCAACGTCCTGACTTTC	CVCQSSGANVLTF
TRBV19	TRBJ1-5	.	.	TGTGCCAGTAACAGACGGCAGGCGGTGGGCAATCAGCCCCAGCATTTT	CASNRRQAVGNQPQHF
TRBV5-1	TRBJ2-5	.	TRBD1	TGCGCCAGCAGCACGGACAGGGCGGGCCAAGAGACCCAGTACTTC	CASSTDRAGQETQYF
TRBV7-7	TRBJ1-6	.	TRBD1	TGTGCTAGCGCGGACAGGCTACGGCCATGGCCCCTCCACTTT	CASADRLRPWPLHF
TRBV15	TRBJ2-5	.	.	TGTGCCACCAGCAGAGTAGGGGGGGCCGAGACCCAGTACTTC	CATSRVGGAETQYF
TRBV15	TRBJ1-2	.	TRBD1	TGTGCCACCAGCGCGGGCCAGGGGGACGGCTATGGCTACACCTTC	CATSAGQGDGYGYTF
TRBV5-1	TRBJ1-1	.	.	TGCGCCAGCAGCCCAATAACAGGGATGAGCACTGAAGCTTTCTTT	CASSPITGMSTEAFF
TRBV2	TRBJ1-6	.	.	TGTGCCAGCAGTGACGGACTGCTTAATTCACCCCTCCACTTT	CASSDGLLNSPLHF
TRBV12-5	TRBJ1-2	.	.	TGTGCTAGTGGACGATCGACAGATCCTAACTATGGCTACACCTTC	CASGRSTDPNYGYTF
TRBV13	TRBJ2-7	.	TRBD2	TGTGCCAGCAGCTTAACTAGCGCCTCCTACGAGCAGTACTTC	CASSLTSASYEQYF
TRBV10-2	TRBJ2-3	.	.	TGCGCCAGCAGTGAAATACCCTTGGGGGATACGCAGTATTTT	CASSEIPLGDTQYF
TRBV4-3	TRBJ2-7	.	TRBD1	TGCGCCAGCAGCCAAGATCCGGGACAGACAATCGAGCAGTACTTC	CASSQDPGQTIEQYF
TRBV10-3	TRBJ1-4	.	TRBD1	TGTGCCATCAGTGGACAGGGGACTAATGAAAAACTGTTTTTT	CAISGQGTNEKLFF
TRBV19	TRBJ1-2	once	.	TGTGCCAGTAGTATAGTGGGGGGCGTCTATGGCTACACCTTC	CASSIVGGVYGYTF
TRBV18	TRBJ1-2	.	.	TGTGCCAGCTCAGTACAGTCAGGGGTCTCTGGCTACACCTTC	CASSVQSGVSGYTF
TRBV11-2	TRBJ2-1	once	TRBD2	TGTGCCAGCAGTCCTCAGCGGGGGGGCCCCTACAATGAGCAGTTCTTC	CASSPQRGGPYNEQFF
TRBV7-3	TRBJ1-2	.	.	TGTGCCAGCAGCTTCCCACCTGGACGGAGCTATGGCTACACCTTC	CASSFPPGRSYGYTF
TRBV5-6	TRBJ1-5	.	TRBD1	TGTGCCAGCAGCTTTGCCAGGGGGCGCAATCAGCCCCAGCATTTT	CASSFARGRNQPQHF
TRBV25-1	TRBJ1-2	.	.	TGTGCCAGCAGTGAATATGCAGCGTCCTATGGCTACACCTTC	CASSEYAASYGYTF
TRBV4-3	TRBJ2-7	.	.	TGCGCCAGCAGCCAAGATATGGGGACCTACGAGCAGTACTTC	CASSQDMGTYEQYF
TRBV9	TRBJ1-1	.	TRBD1	TGTGCCAGCAGCGGGGGGGACAGGGGAGCTTTCTTT	CASSGGDRGAFF
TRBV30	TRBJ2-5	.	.	TGTGCCTGGAGTGAAAGCGGTCAAGAGACCCAGTACTTC	CAWSESGQETQYF
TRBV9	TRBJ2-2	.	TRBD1	TGTGCCAGCAGCGTTGGGACAGGGTGGACCGGGGAGCTGTTTTTT	CASSVGTGWTGELFF
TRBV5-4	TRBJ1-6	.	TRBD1	TGTGCCAGCAGCATACCGGGACAGGGCGTATCCCCCAATTCACCCCTCCACTTT	CASSIPGQGVSPNSPLHF
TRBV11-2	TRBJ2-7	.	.	TGTGCCAGCAGCGAGGGCCTGGGTCCTTCCTACGAGCAGTACTTC	CASSEGLGPSYEQYF
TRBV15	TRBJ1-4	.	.	TGTGCCACCAGCAGCATGGGCAGAACTAATGAAAAACTGTTTTTT	CATSSMGRTNEKLFF
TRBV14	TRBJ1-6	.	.	TGTGCCAGCAGCCACGAGGTCTATTCACCCCTCCACTTT	CASSHEVYSPLHF
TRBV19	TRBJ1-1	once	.	TGTGCCAGTAGTATAGTCCCAGCTACAGAAGCTTTCTTT	CASSIVPATEAFF
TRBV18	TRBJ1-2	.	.	TGTGCCAGCTCACCCGGTGGACAGCCCTTCAGCTATGGCTACACCTTC	CASSPGGQPFSYGYTF
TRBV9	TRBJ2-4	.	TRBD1	TGTGCTCCGCAGGGGGCTCTGTCCAAAAACATTCAGTACTTC	CAPQGALSKNIQYF
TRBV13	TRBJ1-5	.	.	TGTGCCAGCAGCTTAGTGGGTCAGCCCCAGCATTTT	CASSLVGQPQHF
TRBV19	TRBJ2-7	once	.	TGTGCCAGTAGTATCGGGCAGAACTACGAGCAGTACTTC	CASSIGQNYEQYF
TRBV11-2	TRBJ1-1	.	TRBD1	TGTGCCAGCAGCTTAGAAGGACAGGGCACTGAAGCTTTCTTT	CASSLEGQGTEAFF
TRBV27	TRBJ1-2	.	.	TGTGCCAGCAGTTTATGGGGTAACTATGGCTACACCTTC	CASSLWGNYGYTF